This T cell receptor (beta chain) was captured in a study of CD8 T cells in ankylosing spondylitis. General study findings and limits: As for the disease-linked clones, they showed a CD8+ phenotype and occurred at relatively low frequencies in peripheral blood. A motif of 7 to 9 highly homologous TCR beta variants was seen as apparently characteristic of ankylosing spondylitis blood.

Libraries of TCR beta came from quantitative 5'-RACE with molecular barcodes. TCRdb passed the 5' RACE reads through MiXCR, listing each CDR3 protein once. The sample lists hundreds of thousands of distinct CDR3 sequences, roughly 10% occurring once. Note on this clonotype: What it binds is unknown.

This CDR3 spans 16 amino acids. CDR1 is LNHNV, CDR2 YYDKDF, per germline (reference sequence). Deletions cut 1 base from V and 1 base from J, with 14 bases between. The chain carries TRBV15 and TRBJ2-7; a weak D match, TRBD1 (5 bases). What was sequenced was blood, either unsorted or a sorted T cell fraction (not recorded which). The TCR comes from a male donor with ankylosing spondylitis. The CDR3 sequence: CATSRGSSGASYEQYF. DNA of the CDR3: TGTGCCACCAGCAGAGGATCCTCTGGGGCATCCTACGAGCAGTACTTC.